This T cell receptor (beta chain) is drawn from a study of T cell repertoires in cytomegalovirus infection. The study, taken as a whole, reports: The ex vivo response showed dominance by HLA-C-restricted CMV-specific TCR beta clonotypes. The study identified carriers of CMV plus the relevant HLA from cumulative public TCR beta family frequency.

With regard to this clonotype: Its specificity is not known.

TCRdb re-called the reads with MiXCR, one entry per CDR3 protein. The sample consists of about 69,000 distinct CDR3 sequences, around 30% of them appearing once. The germline gives CDR1 MNHEY, CDR2 SMNVEV (reference sequence). CDR3 length: 16 amino acids. Deletions cut 4 bases from V and 0 bases from J, with 10 bases between. The chain has TRBV27 and TRBJ2-6; D not resolved. The source was CD8+ T cells from cultured PBMCs, collected from culture after CMV antigen stimulation. This sequence was found in a human donor in good health (CMV status not recorded). Some clones in this sample may be carry-over from other donors' samples. CDR3 sequence: CASSYRTSSGANVLTF. As DNA, the CDR3 is TGTGCCAGCAGTTATCGAACGTCCTCTGGGGCCAACGTCCTGACTTTC.